These T cell receptor beta chains were read from a single sample in a study of CD8+CD57+ T cells in acquired aplastic anemia. TCRdb reprocessed the reads via MiXCR and lists one record per CDR3 protein. The table records roughly 86,000 distinct CDR3 sequences, approximately 46% of them present only once. What was sequenced was sorted CD4+, CD8+, or CD8+CD57+ T cells (not recorded which) from PBMCs. The receptors were gathered from a human donor in good health, serving as a control. Each CDR3 is given with its conserved first and last residue. The D gene is left open where the match is weak. Where a row states a size, it is once, few, many or the class of an expanded clone; other rows omit it.

J: TRBJ2-3
V: TRBV19
size: many
D: -
DNA: TGTGCCAGTAGTATAGAAGACCCTCGAGGGCAGTATTTT
CDR3: CASSIEDPRGQYF

J: TRBJ2-7
V: TRBV29-1
size: -
D: TRBD1
DNA: TGCAGCGCCGACCGACAGGGTACGGACGAGCAGTACTTC
CDR3: CSADRQGTDEQYF

J: TRBJ1-2
V: TRBV13
size: once
D: TRBD1
DNA: TGTGCCAGCAGCATTCGAACAGGGGCGGATGGCTACACCTTC
CDR3: CASSIRTGADGYTF

J: TRBJ1-6
V: TRBV9
size: -
D: -
DNA: TGTGCCAGCAGCGGAGTTGGGAAAGATAATTCACCCCTCCACTTT
CDR3: CASSGVGKDNSPLHF

J: TRBJ1-2
V: TRBV2
size: -
D: -
DNA: TGTGCCGGCAGGGGAAGAGGGTCTGGAAACACCTTC
CDR3: CAGRGRGSGNTF

J: TRBJ1-4
V: TRBV10-3
size: -
D: -
DNA: TGTGCCATCAGTGACGATAGATTTAATGAGAAACTGTTTTTT
CDR3: CAISDDRFNEKLFF

J: TRBJ2-3
V: TRBV12-3/TRBV12-4
size: large
D: -
DNA: TGTGCCAGCAGTCCGCTGACGGGGCCCACAGATACGCAGTATTTT
CDR3: CASSPLTGPTDTQYF

J: TRBJ1-3
V: TRBV7-9
size: -
D: -
DNA: TGTGCCAGCGTGGGCAGGATGCCTGGAAACACCATATATTTT
CDR3: CASVGRMPGNTIYF

J: TRBJ1-1
V: TRBV5-1
size: -
D: TRBD1
DNA: TGCGCCAGCAGCTCCGGGACAGGGGCCATGAACACTGAAGCTTTCTTT
CDR3: CASSSGTGAMNTEAFF

J: TRBJ1-1
V: TRBV15
size: many
D: -
DNA: TGTGCCACCAGCAGAGAGGCGGGATTGAGGTCTGGGGCTTTCTTT
CDR3: CATSREAGLRSGAFF

J: TRBJ1-2
V: TRBV29-1
size: many
D: TRBD1
DNA: TGCAGCGTTGAAGAGGGAACAGGGGGCTGGTATGGCTACACCTTC
CDR3: CSVEEGTGGWYGYTF

J: TRBJ2-1
V: TRBV15
size: many
D: TRBD2
DNA: TGTGCCACCAGCAGTGGGACTAGCATGAATGAGCAGTTCTTC
CDR3: CATSSGTSMNEQFF

J: TRBJ1-6
V: TRBV14
size: once
D: -
DNA: TGTGCCAGCAGCCATGAGACCTATAATTCACCCCTCCACTTT
CDR3: CASSHETYNSPLHF

J: TRBJ1-1
V: TRBV9
size: many
D: -
DNA: TGTGCCAGCAGCCCTGAGGTGAGTGCGGAGTCTTTCTTT
CDR3: CASSPEVSAESFF

J: TRBJ2-3
V: TRBV10-3
size: -
D: TRBD2
DNA: TGTGCCACCAAGTCAGCGGGGGGGCTAGAATTGTCGGATACGCAGTATTTT
CDR3: CATKSAGGLELSDTQYF

J: TRBJ2-5
V: TRBV10-3
size: many
D: -
DNA: TGTGCCATCAGTGAAGGGAGTGGGGAGACCCAGTACTTC
CDR3: CAISEGSGETQYF

J: TRBJ2-3
V: TRBV10-3
size: once
D: -
DNA: TGTGCCATCACCATGGGGAATGCAGGGGAGGCCGATACGCAGTATTTT
CDR3: CAITMGNAGEADTQYF

J: TRBJ1-2
V: TRBV10-3
size: many
D: -
DNA: TGTGCCATCAGTGAACCGGAGGGCTACACCTTC
CDR3: CAISEPEGYTF

J: TRBJ1-1
V: TRBV10-1
size: -
D: -
DNA: TGCGCCAGCAGTGAGTCGGGGCAAAACACTGAAGCTTTCTTT
CDR3: CASSESGQNTEAFF

J: TRBJ2-3
V: TRBV25-1
size: many
D: -
DNA: TGTGCCAGCAGTAGGACTCTAAGTACGCAGTATTTT
CDR3: CASSRTLSTQYF

J: TRBJ1-2
V: TRBV27
size: -
D: -
DNA: TGTGCCAGCAGCGGAGGGAACTATGGCTACACCTTC
CDR3: CASSGGNYGYTF

J: TRBJ1-1
V: TRBV27
size: few
D: TRBD1
DNA: TGTGCCAGCACCCCGGGACAGGGGAACCCTGAAGCTTTCTTT
CDR3: CASTPGQGNPEAFF

J: TRBJ2-1
V: TRBV19
size: many
D: -
DNA: TGTGCCAGTACGGGGGGCCCTCCGGGGGAGCAGTTCTTC
CDR3: CASTGGPPGEQFF

J: TRBJ1-2
V: TRBV7-8
size: -
D: TRBD1
DNA: TGTGCCAGCAGTTACTCGACAGGGGCCTATGGCTACACCTTC
CDR3: CASSYSTGAYGYTF

J: TRBJ1-6
V: TRBV19
size: -
D: -
DNA: TGTGCCAGTAGTCGGCCGAATTCACCCCTCCACTTT
CDR3: CASSRPNSPLHF

J: TRBJ1-1
V: TRBV27
size: -
D: -
DNA: TGTGCCAGCAGTTTAGCGGGAGTCACTGAAGCTTTCTTT
CDR3: CASSLAGVTEAFF

J: TRBJ2-1
V: TRBV24-1
size: many
D: TRBD2
DNA: TGTGCCGCCGGGGGGAATGAGCAGTTCTTC
CDR3: CAAGGNEQFF

J: TRBJ2-3
V: TRBV25-1
size: -
D: TRBD2
DNA: TGTGCCAGCAGTGCCCTAGCGGGGAGCGGCACAGATACGCAGTATTTT
CDR3: CASSALAGSGTDTQYF

J: TRBJ1-1
V: TRBV25-1
size: -
D: TRBD1
DNA: TGTGCCAGCAGTCGATCACAGGGGGCGCCCACTGAAGCCTTCTTT
CDR3: CASSRSQGAPTEAFF

J: TRBJ2-1
V: TRBV24-1
size: many
D: TRBD1
DNA: TGTGCCACCAGCCCTAGGGGGACAGGGATCTACAATGAGCAGTTCTTC
CDR3: CATSPRGTGIYNEQFF

J: TRBJ1-1
V: TRBV6-1
size: -
D: TRBD1
DNA: TGTGCCAGCAGTGAAGGGTGGGACAGGGATTCTGAAGCTCTCTTT
CDR3: CASSEGWDRDSEALF

J: TRBJ1-2
V: TRBV20-1
size: once
D: -
DNA: TGCAGTGCTAGGGCGGAGGTTACAGGGAGGGATGGCTACACCTTC
CDR3: CSARAEVTGRDGYTF

J: TRBJ2-1
V: TRBV7-2
size: few
D: TRBD2
DNA: TGTGCCAGCAGCTTCAGCGGGGGGGAACTAAATGAGCAGTTCTTC
CDR3: CASSFSGGELNEQFF

J: TRBJ1-1
V: TRBV30
size: -
D: TRBD1
DNA: TGTGCCTGGACCGGACAGGATAGGGCTGAAGCTTTCTTT
CDR3: CAWTGQDRAEAFF

J: TRBJ2-2
V: TRBV6-1
size: many
D: -
DNA: TGTGCCAGCCTACAGGGGGAGCTGTTTTTT
CDR3: CASLQGELFF

J: TRBJ1-1
V: TRBV6-6
size: -
D: -
DNA: TGTGCCAGCAGTTGGCAGGGCGGCACTGAAGCTTTCTTT
CDR3: CASSWQGGTEAFF

J: TRBJ2-7
V: TRBV7-2
size: -
D: -
DNA: TGTGCCAGCAGTCCTGACTCGAGAGAGCAGTACTTC
CDR3: CASSPDSREQYF

J: TRBJ1-4
V: TRBV2
size: -
D: -
DNA: TGTGCCAGCAGTGAGCAGGGCGGTGAAAAACTGTTTTTT
CDR3: CASSEQGGEKLFF

J: TRBJ2-5
V: TRBV7-9
size: many
D: -
DNA: TGTGCCAGCAGCTTATCTAGCGACCCACAAGAGACCCAGTACTTC
CDR3: CASSLSSDPQETQYF

J: TRBJ1-4
V: TRBV7-2
size: -
D: -
DNA: TGTGCCAGCAGCTTAATCCTTGTTGTCGGTGAAAAACTGTTTTTT
CDR3: CASSLILVVGEKLFF

J: TRBJ1-2
V: TRBV3-1
size: -
D: -
DNA: TGTGCCAGCAGCCCCATCGGAGATACAGGAGACTATGGCTACACCTTC
CDR3: CASSPIGDTGDYGYTF

J: TRBJ2-7
V: TRBV2
size: -
D: TRBD2
DNA: TGTGCCAGCAGCGCACTAGCGGGGTTCAACGAGCAGTACTTC
CDR3: CASSALAGFNEQYF

J: TRBJ1-2
V: TRBV10-3
size: -
D: -
DNA: TGTGCCAGCAGGTACACAGAAAGAGATGGCTACACCTTC
CDR3: CASRYTERDGYTF

J: TRBJ2-7
V: TRBV2
size: -
D: TRBD2
DNA: TGTGCCAGCAGTGAATCGGGACTAGCCTACGAGCAGTACTTC
CDR3: CASSESGLAYEQYF

J: TRBJ2-1
V: TRBV24-1
size: -
D: TRBD1
DNA: TGTGCCACCAGTGTGGTCGGACAGGTCTACGAGCAGTTCTTC
CDR3: CATSVVGQVYEQFF

J: TRBJ1-1
V: TRBV12-3/TRBV12-4
size: -
D: -
DNA: TGTGCCAGCAGGTCGCTGGACAGAAACACTGAAGCTTTCTTT
CDR3: CASRSLDRNTEAFF

J: TRBJ1-2
V: TRBV20-1
size: -
D: -
DNA: TGCAGTGCCAGCAGCGTAGCCGGGGGCGAGAACTATGGCTACACCTTC
CDR3: CSASSVAGGENYGYTF

J: TRBJ2-5
V: TRBV7-9
size: -
D: -
DNA: TGTGCCAGCAGCTTCCAGTACCAAGAGACCCAGTACTTC
CDR3: CASSFQYQETQYF

J: TRBJ1-2
V: TRBV6-1
size: many
D: -
DNA: TGTGCCAGCAGTGGCCGCGGGGGGAGGGATGGCTACACCTTC
CDR3: CASSGRGGRDGYTF

J: TRBJ2-7
V: TRBV19
size: -
D: -
DNA: TGTGCCAGTAGTATCTGGGGGCTGGACGAGCAGTACTTC
CDR3: CASSIWGLDEQYF

J: TRBJ2-5
V: TRBV15
size: few
D: -
DNA: TGTGCCAGCAGCAGCCGGGCCCCACAAGAGACCCAGTACTTC
CDR3: CASSSRAPQETQYF

J: TRBJ2-3
V: TRBV5-1
size: -
D: -
DNA: TGCGCCAGCAGCCTGTCGTTGGTGGACACAGATACGCAGTATTTT
CDR3: CASSLSLVDTDTQYF

J: TRBJ1-2
V: TRBV7-9
size: many
D: -
DNA: TGTGCCAGCAGCTTAGAAAGGGGGAGCGAGGGCTACACCTTC
CDR3: CASSLERGSEGYTF

J: TRBJ1-1
V: TRBV29-1
size: many
D: -
DNA: TGCAGCGTTGAGCGGGGTGGCACTGAAGCTTTCTTT
CDR3: CSVERGGTEAFF

J: TRBJ1-1
V: TRBV14
size: -
D: -
DNA: TGTGCCAGCAGCCAAGTTCGGGGTAACACTGAAGCTTTCTTT
CDR3: CASSQVRGNTEAFF

J: TRBJ2-7
V: TRBV10-3
size: many
D: -
DNA: TGTGCCATCAGTCGGGACACCTACGAGCAGTACTTC
CDR3: CAISRDTYEQYF

J: TRBJ1-6
V: TRBV27
size: many
D: TRBD1
DNA: TGTGCCAGCACCCTCACAGGGGGGATTGCCTATAATTCACCCCTCCACTTT
CDR3: CASTLTGGIAYNSPLHF

J: TRBJ2-3
V: TRBV25-1
size: -
D: -
DNA: TGTGCCAGCAGCCCAAGCACGGCGGACCCTAGCACAGATACGCAGTATTTT
CDR3: CASSPSTADPSTDTQYF

J: TRBJ2-2
V: TRBV29-1
size: many
D: TRBD2
DNA: TGCAGCGCCATACTAGCGGGAGGGCCGCACACCGGGGAGCTGTTTTTT
CDR3: CSAILAGGPHTGELFF